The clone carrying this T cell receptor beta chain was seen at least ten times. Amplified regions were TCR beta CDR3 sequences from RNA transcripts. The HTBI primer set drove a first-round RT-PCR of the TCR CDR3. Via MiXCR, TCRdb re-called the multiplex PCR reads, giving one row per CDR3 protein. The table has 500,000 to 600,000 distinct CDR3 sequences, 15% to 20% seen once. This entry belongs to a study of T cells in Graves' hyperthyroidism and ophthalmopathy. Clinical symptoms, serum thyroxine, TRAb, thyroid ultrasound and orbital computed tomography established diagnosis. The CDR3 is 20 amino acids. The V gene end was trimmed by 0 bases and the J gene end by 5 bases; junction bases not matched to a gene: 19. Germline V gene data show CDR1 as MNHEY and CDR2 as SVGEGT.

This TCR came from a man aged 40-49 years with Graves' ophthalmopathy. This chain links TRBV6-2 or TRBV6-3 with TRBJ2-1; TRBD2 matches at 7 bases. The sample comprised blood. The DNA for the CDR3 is TGTGCCAGCAGTTACTCGATCGCCCGCTTCCCCGGGACTACCAACAATGAGCAGTTCTTC. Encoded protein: CASSYSIARFPGTTNNEQFF.